This T cell receptor (beta chain) was identified during a study of regulatory T cells in long-lasting Graves disease. This clonotype was recorded many times. The time point: newly diagnosed GD, antithyroid drugs for less than 3 months. After RNA was extracted from PBMCs, the TCR library was made from it. From germline, CDR1 is SNHLY and CDR2 FYNNEI. V gave up 4 bases and J gave up 5 bases, with 11 bases separating them. The CDR3 is 13 amino acids. Arm-PCR with iRepertoire HTBI primers amplified the CDR3 regions for these TCR beta libraries. TCRdb redid the calling of the multiplex PCR reads with MiXCR, one entry per CDR3 protein. The repertoire holds roughly 530,000 distinct CDR3 sequences, with about 16% as singletons. These same data were also listed under a study on T cells in Graves' hyperthyroidism and ophthalmopathy.

The chain couples TRBV2 to TRBJ2-5; TRBD1 might be the D (5 bases). The sequence was obtained from a middle-aged woman with Graves disease. This sample comprised peripheral blood mononuclear cells (PBMCs), obtained at new diagnosis, from a patient treated with antithyroid drugs. CDR3 sequence reads: CASSGQGKETQYF. The DNA for the CDR3 is TGTGCCAGCAGTGGGCAGGGAAAGGAGACCCAGTACTTC.